These 21 T cell receptor beta chains came from one sample sequenced in a study of cytomegalovirus exposure and HLA in healthy donors. The repertoire was sequenced with immunoSEQ multiplex PCR; TCRdb's copy has only in-frame clones and lacks some. The repertoire has about 56,000 clones, more than 80% of them found once; the top ten carry 0.95% to 1.3%. Input material: PBMCs. These receptors were collected from a young man in good health and CMV-seronegative.

V usage is TRBV28 and J usage is TRBJ1-5, with a possible D match to TRBD1 (5 bases). CDR1 is MDHEN and CDR2 is SYDVKM in the germline V gene. The ends were cut back, 7 bases at V and 8 bases at J, with 12 bases in the middle. The CDR3 is made up of 12 amino acids. CDR3 loop: CASNSGFKPQHF. The CDR3 bases are TGTGCCAGCAATTCAGGGTTTAAGCCCCAGCATTTT.

A few counts support this clone. The chain combines TRBV4-1 with TRBJ2-7; tentative D call: TRBD1 (6 bases). The CDR3 sequence is 13 residues long. Trimming shortened V by 5 bases and J by 4 bases, and 12 bases separated the two germline ends. Germline CDR1 reads MGHRA; CDR2 reads YSYEKL. The CDR3 region is CASSGQGGYEQYF. CDR3 nucleotide sequence: TGCGCCAGCAGCGGGCAAGGGGGTTACGAGCAGTACTTC.

The rearrangement joins TRBV4-2 to TRBJ2-6; no clear D gene. V dropped 0 bases and J dropped 0 bases, with 6 bases sitting between them. CDR3 size: 16 residues. The germline V gene has CDR1 LGHNA and CDR2 YNFKEQ. The DNA of the CDR3 is TGTGCCAGCAGCCAAGAGCAGTTCTCTGGGGCCAACGTCCTGACTTTC. Translation gives CASSQEQFSGANVLTF.

The V call is TRBV10-3, the J call TRBJ1-1; the match to TRBD1 covers 10 bases. Per the germline V gene, CDR1 is ENHRY and CDR2 is SYGVKD. The V gene end was trimmed by 8 bases and the J gene end by 4 bases; junction bases not matched to a gene: 10. The CDR3 totals 15 residues. The CDR3 loop is CAIGSGDRGPTEAFF. As DNA, the CDR3 is TGTGCCATCGGATCTGGGGACAGGGGCCCCACTGAAGCTTTCTTT.

The chain couples TRBV7-6 to TRBJ2-2, with 9 bases lining up with TRBD1. J lost 4 bases, V lost 0 bases, and 6 bases had no gene match. This CDR3 has 17 residues. Germline-derived CDR1 and CDR2 are SGHVS and FNYEAQ. CDR3 coding DNA: TGTGCCAGCAGCTTAGCCCAGGTGGGACAGGGCACCGGGGAGCTGTTTTTT. Its protein product is CASSLAQVGQGTGELFF.

This chain connects TRBV5-1 to TRBJ2-1, with 7 bases that match TRBD1. Germline CDR1 reads SGHRS; CDR2 reads YFSETQ. The trim removed 1 base at V and 6 bases at J, leaving 7 bases unmatched. CDR3 length: 15 amino acids. The CDR3 loop reads CASSLITGASNEQFF. The DNA for the CDR3 is TGCGCCAGCAGCTTGATAACAGGGGCTAGCAATGAGCAGTTCTTC.

The V and J genes are TRBV6-6 and TRBJ1-2; TRBD1 might be the D (5 bases). V gave up 2 bases and J gave up 6 bases, with 10 bases separating them. CDR3 size: 13 residues. CDR1 and CDR2 from the germline V gene are MNHNY and SVGAGI (reference sequence). The CDR3 is CASSYAGIDGYTF. CDR3 nucleotides: TGTGCCAGCAGTTACGCAGGGATTGATGGCTACACCTTC.

The chain couples TRBV5-1 to TRBJ2-1; D possibly corresponds to TRBD1 (6 bases). CDR1 and CDR2 (germline): SGHRS, YFSETQ. Deletions cut 2 bases from V and 2 bases from J, with 11 bases between. The CDR3 extends over 15 amino acids. The CDR3 reads CASSLGQLAYNEQFF. In DNA, the CDR3 is TGCGCCAGCAGCTTAGGACAGTTAGCCTACAATGAGCAGTTCTTC.

The chain uses TRBV7-9 and TRBJ2-5, with 7 nucleotides matching TRBD2. The trim removed 5 bases at V and 5 bases at J, leaving 14 bases unmatched. The length of the CDR3 is 16 residues. CDR1 is SEHNR and CDR2 is FQNEAQ in the germline V gene (reference sequence). CDR3 residues: CASSLPEVGGEETQYF. The CDR3 DNA is TGTGCCAGCAGCCTTCCGGAGGTGGGAGGGGAGGAGACCCAGTACTTC.

The chain uses TRBV5-4 and TRBJ2-2; 7 bases fit TRBD2. The CDR3 runs 13 residues. Trimming at V came to 7 bases and at J to 4 bases, leaving 4 bases not matched to a gene. CDR1 SGHNT and CDR2 YYREEE come from the germline V gene (reference sequence). As DNA, the CDR3 is TGTGCCAGCTCGGCGGGAGCCACCGGGGAGCTGTTTTTT. Residues: CASSAGATGELFF.

The rearrangement uses TRBV27 and TRBJ2-3; 7 bases align to TRBD2. The ends lost 8 bases at V and 4 bases at J; junction bases unmatched: 12. Germline-derived CDR1 and CDR2 are MNHEY and SMNVEV (reference sequence). This CDR3 contains 15 residues. The CDR3 sequence: CASQGTGGISDTQYF. The CDR3 coding sequence is TGTGCCAGCCAAGGGACGGGAGGTATATCAGATACGCAGTATTTT.

CDR3 in DNA: TGTGCCAGCAGTCCGTACATGGACACTGAAGCTTTCTTT. As protein: CASSPYMDTEAFF. The genes are TRBV28 and TRBJ1-1; D gene ambiguous. CDR3 size: 13 residues. Germline lookup yields CDR1 MDHEN and CDR2 SYDVKM. Deletions cut 5 bases from V and 3 bases from J, with 10 bases between.

This chain connects TRBV27 to TRBJ2-3, with 10 bases aligning to TRBD1. Germline assignment: CDR1 MNHEY and CDR2 SMNVEV (reference sequence). Losses at the gene ends were 3 bases for V and 4 bases for J; bases not matched to a gene: 4. This CDR3 is 15 amino acids long. The CDR3, as DNA: TGTGCCAGCAGTTTGGGGACAGGGGAGGCAGATACGCAGTATTTT. It specifies CASSLGTGEADTQYF.

The chain is built from TRBV7-2 and TRBJ2-7; the D is unclear. The CDR3 runs 14 residues. Between the trimmed V and J ends, which lost 2 bases and 0 bases, there was a span of 8 bases. The germline V gene encodes CDR1 SGHTA and CDR2 FQGNSA. The CDR3 reads CASSLTWSSYEQYF. DNA of the CDR3: TGTGCCAGCAGCTTAACGTGGAGCTCCTACGAGCAGTACTTC. The whole variable domain, remainder taken from reference TRBV7-2 and TRBJ2-7, is GAGVSQSPSNKVTEKGKDVELRCDPISGHTALYWYRQSLGQGLEFLIYFQGNSAPDKSGLPSDRFSAERTGGSVSTLTIQRTQQEDSAVYLCASSLTWSSYEQYFGPGTRLTVT.

V gene TRBV4-3 combines with J gene TRBJ2-5, with D possibly matching TRBD1 (5 bases). This CDR3 has 15 residues. The germline gives CDR1 LGHNA, CDR2 YSLEER. Trimming took 1 base from V and 3 from J, leaving 12 bases between them. The CDR3 protein is CASSQGLGVEETQYF. As DNA, the CDR3 is TGCGCCAGCAGCCAAGGCTTAGGGGTGGAAGAGACCCAGTACTTC.

This rearrangement joins TRBV28 to TRBJ1-5; D may be TRBD1 (5 bases). The CDR3 runs 13 residues. V lost 4 bases and J lost 5, with 9 bases in between. CDR1 and CDR2 from the germline V gene are MDHEN and SYDVKM. The CDR3 spells CASSSGFHQPQHF. The CDR3 DNA is TGTGCCAGCAGTTCAGGGTTCCATCAGCCCCAGCATTTT.

The rearrangement uses TRBV27 and TRBJ2-7; 8 bases agree with TRBD1. The germline CDR1 and CDR2 sequences are MNHEY and SMNVEV (reference sequence). V was clipped by 5 bases and J by 4 bases; unmatched bases: 10. This CDR3 spans 15 amino acids. The CDR3 region has the DNA TGTGCCAGCAGTCCTACCGGGACAGGCATATACGAGCAGTACTTC. Its translation is CASSPTGTGIYEQYF.

The rearrangement links TRBV9 to TRBJ2-5; a possible D gene is TRBD2 (5 bases). The CDR3 extends over 14 amino acids. The germline V gene encodes CDR1 SGDLS and CDR2 YYNGEE. V was pared by 0 bases and J by 2 bases, with 8 bases between. The CDR3 sequence: CASSVDGGQETQYF. DNA for the CDR3: TGTGCCAGCAGCGTAGACGGAGGTCAAGAGACCCAGTACTTC.

The chain employs TRBV28 and TRBJ2-3; TRBD2 agrees at 15 bases. V dropped 8 bases and J dropped 5; count of bases not matched to a gene: 5. Germline CDR1 MDHEN, CDR2 SYDVKM. This CDR3 has 15 amino acids. The CDR3 DNA follows: TGTGCCAGCTGCGGACTAGCGGGAGGGAAAGATACGCAGTATTTT. Translated, it gives CASCGLAGGKDTQYF. Full variable domain (outside the CDR3, taken from reference TRBV28 and TRBJ2-3): DVKVTQSSRYLVKRTGEKVFLECVQDMDHENMFWYRQDPGLGLRLIYFSYDVKMKEKGDIPEGYSVSREKKERFSLILESASTNQTSMYLCASCGLAGGKDTQYFGPGTRLTVL.

This chain links TRBV13 with TRBJ1-1; a weak D match, TRBD1 (5 bases). This CDR3 contains 14 residues. The germline V gene encodes CDR1 PRHDT and CDR2 FYEKMQ (reference sequence). V dropped 0 bases and J dropped 0 bases, with 5 bases sitting between them. DNA of the CDR3: TGTGCCAGCAGCTTAGGGGGGCTGAACACTGAAGCTTTCTTT. The encoded protein is CASSLGGLNTEAFF.

The rearrangement uses TRBV6-1 and TRBJ1-2; TRBD1 aligns across 7 bases. This CDR3 contains 14 residues. Germline CDR1 and CDR2: MNHNS and SASEGT. V lost 9 bases and J lost 4; bases outside the gene matches: 11. In nucleotides, the CDR3 is TGTGCCAGTACCACAGGGGCGGGGGGCTATGGCTACACCTTC. It specifies CASTTGAGGYGYTF.